This T cell receptor (beta chain) stems from a study of T cell changes during pregnancy in multiple sclerosis. The germline V gene has CDR1 MGHRA and CDR2 YSYEKL. Trimming took 0 bases from V and 15 from J, leaving 12 bases between them. This CDR3 region has 12 residues. Sequencing used immunoSEQ multiplex PCR; TCRdb keeps in-frame clones, though not all of them. The sample contains 65,000 or so clones, 80% to 95% of which appear only once. The TCR comes from a female donor in good health, enrolled as a control in a pregnancy study. Sequenced here: peripheral blood, sampled in the second trimester of pregnancy. This chain uses TRBV4-1 with TRBJ2-1; D is unresolved. The DNA for the CDR3 is TGCGCCAGCAGCCAAGATTCCGGAGATCGGTTCTTC. Translated, it gives CASSQDSGDRFF.